The 28 T cell receptor beta chains listed next were all sequenced from one sample in a study of shared clonotypes between healthy human individuals. Clones were read by immunoSEQ multiplex PCR, and TCRdb kept only the in-frame ones, dropping some. The sample lists 450,000 to 550,000 clones, 79% occurring once. Source material: PBMCs. These receptor sequences come from a woman aged 40 to 49 in good health. Some clones in this sample may be carry-over from other donors' samples.

The chain joins TRBV25-1 to TRBJ2-7; D not resolved. The CDR3 is 11 residues long. Germline assignment: CDR1 MGHDK and CDR2 SYGVNS. Trimming removed 4 bases from V and 1 base from J, with 2 bases in between. This CDR3 is CASSVSYEQYF. The CDR3, as DNA: TGTGCCAGCAGTGTTTCCTACGAGCAGTACTTC.

This clone was found once. The rearrangement links TRBV6-5 to TRBJ2-5; D gene unclear. The CDR3 spans 13 residues. Germline V CDR1 and CDR2: MNHEY, SVGAGI. V lost 0 bases and J lost 4, with 6 bases in between. The CDR3 loop reads CASSYSPRETQYF. The CDR3 DNA reads TGTGCCAGCAGTTACTCTCCACGAGAGACCCAGTACTTC.

A note on this clone: Distinct nucleotide sequences in the sample also encode this CDR3. The gene calls are TRBV5-1 and TRBJ2-3; no definite D call. Trimming cost V 1 base and J 0 bases, with 6 bases left between them. This CDR3 is 14 amino acids long. Germline CDR1 is SGHRS and CDR2 is YFSETQ. CDR3 nucleotide sequence: TGCGCCAGCAGCTTGACGACCAGCACAGATACGCAGTATTTT. It yields the protein CASSLTTSTDTQYF.

The chain couples TRBV30 to TRBJ1-2, with 7 bases fitting TRBD1. Germline V lookup: CDR1 GTSNPN, CDR2 SVGIG (reference sequence). This CDR3 comprises 14 residues. Germline trimming cut 5 bases from V and 6 bases from J; bases unmatched to any gene: 12. CDR3 sequence reads: CAWGRTGVPDGYTF. CDR3 DNA sequence: TGTGCCTGGGGACGAACAGGGGTACCGGATGGCTACACCTTC. Supplemented by reference TRBV30 and TRBJ1-2, the full variable domain reads SQTIHQWPATLVQPVGSPLSLECTVEGTSNPNLYWYRQAAGRGLQLLFYSVGIGQISSEVPQNLSASRPQDRQFILSSKKLLLSDSGFYLCAWGRTGVPDGYTFGSGTRLTVV.

As DNA, the CDR3 is TGTGCCAGCAATTTCGGTCCAAATGAAAAACTGTTTTTT. Translation gives CASNFGPNEKLFF. This rearrangement joins TRBV2 to TRBJ1-4, with no clear D. The CDR3 totals 13 residues. The germline V and J ends were trimmed by 7 bases and 5 bases, with 11 bases remaining between them. CDR1 and CDR2 (germline): SNHLY, FYNNEI.

This clone was seen just once. The sample carries other DNA sequences with the same CDR3. This rearrangement joins TRBV5-4 to TRBJ1-5; TRBD1 is a possible D gene (5 bases). V lost 0 bases, J lost 4 bases, and 5 bases lay in between. Germline V lookup: CDR1 SGHNT, CDR2 YYREEE (reference sequence). CDR3 size: 13 residues. CDR3 residues: CASSLAGNQPQHF. CDR3 nucleotide sequence: TGTGCCAGCAGCTTGGCAGGGAATCAGCCCCAGCATTTT.

The chain joins TRBV5-1 to TRBJ2-7; D remains unclear. Germline CDR1 and CDR2: SGHRS and YFSETQ. Trimming removed 1 base at V and 5 bases at J, with 13 bases between. This CDR3 spans 14 amino acids. Here the CDR3 DNA reads TGCGCCAGCAGCTTGATCCCGCGCGGTGACGAGCAGTACTTC. It yields the protein CASSLIPRGDEQYF.

The gene calls are TRBV2 and TRBJ1-2, with TRBD1 as a possible D gene (5 bases). Germline V gene data show CDR1 as SNHLY and CDR2 as FYNNEI. Trimming shortened V by 7 bases and J by 8 bases, and 14 bases separated the two germline ends. The CDR3 has 12 amino acids. The CDR3 nucleotides read TGTGCCAGCAAGGACACGGTCCGGGGCTACACCTTC. Its protein product is CASKDTVRGYTF.

The chain combines TRBV4-3 with TRBJ2-7, with D tentatively TRBD1 (9 bases). Germline CDR1 is LGHNA and CDR2 is YSLEER. The germline V and J ends were trimmed by 4 bases and 3 bases, with 16 bases remaining between them. The CDR3 contains 15 residues. The CDR3 here is CASSLAGQGRYEQYF. CDR3 coding DNA: TGCGCCAGCAGCCTAGCGGGACAGGGACGCTACGAGCAGTACTTC.

The chain combines TRBV7-9 with TRBJ2-3; 8 bases are shared with TRBD2. Germline V gene lookup returns CDR1 SEHNR and CDR2 FQNEAQ (reference sequence). CDR3 length equals 15 residues. After removal of 7 bases from V and 2 bases from J, the junction contained 8 bases not matched to a gene. The chain's CDR3 is CASTGGGKVTDTQYF. CDR3 sequence (DNA): TGTGCCAGCACGGGAGGGGGGAAGGTCACAGATACGCAGTATTTT.

J is TRBJ2-2 and V is TRBV9; TRBD2 matches at 12 bases. Germline CDR1 reads SGDLS; CDR2 reads YYNGEE. V trimming: 4 bases; J trimming: 6 bases; junction bases outside the gene matches: 4. The CDR3 has 15 amino acids. CDR3 coding DNA: TGTGCCAGCAGCACTAGCGGGAGGCATCCCGGGGAGCTGTTTTTT. It encodes CASSTSGRHPGELFF.

The V and J genes are TRBV7-9 and TRBJ2-3; D possibly corresponds to TRBD1 (5 bases). Germline values: CDR1 SEHNR, CDR2 FQNEAQ (reference sequence). The CDR3 has 15 residues. Trimming stripped 8 bases from V and 0 bases from J, with 15 bases between. CDR3 region: CASGAESPSTDTQYF. In nucleotides, the CDR3 is TGTGCCAGCGGGGCGGAGAGTCCTAGCACAGATACGCAGTATTTT.

The genes are TRBV6-6 and TRBJ1-2, with D tentatively TRBD1 (5 bases). CDR1 is MNHNY, CDR2 SVGAGI, per germline (reference sequence). V lost 5 bases to trimming and J lost 8 bases, with 18 bases between them. This CDR3 contains 14 residues. CDR3: CASSRSAGTGGYTF. DNA for the CDR3: TGTGCCAGCAGTCGGTCGGCCGGGACCGGGGGCTACACCTTC.

V gene TRBV6-5 combines with J gene TRBJ2-7; either TRBD1 or TRBD2 may fit D (5 bases each). This CDR3 has 16 residues. V dropped 3 bases and J dropped 1 base, with 16 bases sitting between them. Germline CDR1 reads MNHEY; CDR2 reads SVGAGI. Written as DNA, the CDR3 is TGTGCCAGCAGTTATGAGGCAGGGAGAGAATCCTACGAGCAGTACTTC. Its translation: CASSYEAGRESYEQYF.

The CDR3 DNA is TGTGCCAGCAGCTTGGGCGGACAGAATTACTACGAGCAGTACTTC. As protein: CASSLGGQNYYEQYF. The chain links TRBV5-8 to TRBJ2-7; TRBD1 might be the D (6 bases). Trimming removed 0 bases at V and 3 bases at J, with 13 bases between. Germline CDR1 reads SGHTS; CDR2 reads YDEGEE. The CDR3 covers 15 residues.

The chain carries TRBV7-6 and TRBJ2-1; 7 nucleotides align to TRBD2. Germline V gene sequence: CDR1 SGHVS, CDR2 FNYEAQ. J lost 3 bases, V lost 1 base, and 3 bases had no gene match. The CDR3 is made up of 15 amino acids. CDR3 in amino acids: CASSLVAGVYNEQFF. Here the CDR3 DNA reads TGTGCCAGCAGCTTAGTTGCGGGAGTCTACAATGAGCAGTTCTTC.

The chain uses TRBV4-1 and TRBJ2-7; D gene uncertain. The germline CDR1 and CDR2 sequences are MGHRA and YSYEKL. The CDR3 has 15 residues. The V and J ends lost 0 bases and 0 bases respectively, with 9 bases between them. The CDR3, as DNA: TGCGCCAGCAGCCAAGACAGAGGACCCTCCTACGAGCAGTACTTC. It codes for CASSQDRGPSYEQYF.

The chain uses TRBV6-1 and TRBJ1-5; D is possibly TRBD1 (6 bases). Germline CDR1 is MNHNS and CDR2 is SASEGT. Between the trimmed V and J ends, which lost 4 bases and 5 bases, there was a span of 18 bases. This CDR3 spans 16 amino acids. This CDR3 reads CASSGVGGGRYQPQHF. Here the CDR3 DNA reads TGTGCCAGCAGTGGGGTAGGGGGGGGGAGGTATCAGCCCCAGCATTTT.

The chain links TRBV11-2 to TRBJ1-6, with 7 positions matching TRBD1. V gave up 7 bases and J gave up 9 bases; unmatched junction bases: 12. The CDR3 runs to 15 residues. The germline gives CDR1 SGHAT, CDR2 FQNNGV. DNA of the CDR3: TGTGCCAGCACGCCACAGACAGGGAGAAGTTCACCCCTCCACTTT. Translation gives CASTPQTGRSSPLHF.

The chain couples TRBV11-2 to TRBJ1-1; D call uncertain. The CDR3 contains 11 residues. Between the trimmed V and J ends, which lost 4 bases and 7 bases, there was a span of 7 bases. Germline assignment: CDR1 SGHAT and CDR2 FQNNGV. The CDR3 DNA is TGTGCCAGCAGCTCAAGTCATGAAGCTTTCTTT. The encoded protein is CASSSSHEAFF.

The genes are TRBV7-9 and TRBJ1-1; D remains ambiguous. CDR3 length: 11 amino acids. The ends were cut back, 5 bases at V and 6 bases at J, with 7 bases in the middle. Germline loops: CDR1 SEHNR, CDR2 FQNEAQ (reference sequence). The CDR3 reads CASSPHAEAFF. The CDR3 coding sequence is TGTGCCAGCAGCCCTCACGCTGAAGCTTTCTTT.

This chain connects TRBV7-2 to TRBJ2-7; D is uncertain. Deletions cut 5 bases from V and 7 bases from J, with 12 bases between. The germline gives CDR1 SGHTA, CDR2 FQGNSA. The CDR3 has 12 residues. The CDR3 reads CASSPRRGEQYF. The CDR3 region has the DNA TGTGCCAGCAGCCCTAGACGTGGGGAGCAGTACTTC.

The V and J genes are TRBV27 and TRBJ2-7; 7 nucleotides align to TRBD1. V shed 5 bases, J shed 0 bases, and the junction held 7 bases outside the gene matches. CDR1 is MNHEY and CDR2 is SMNVEV in the germline V gene (reference sequence). CDR3 length: 15 amino acids. This CDR3 reads CASSTTGTYSYEQYF. CDR3 nucleotides: TGTGCCAGCAGTACGACAGGGACATACTCCTACGAGCAGTACTTC.

A note on this clone: Relative to the germline gene, one junction end is altered; a read error may explain this. The chain couples TRBV7-7 to TRBJ2-1, with TRBD2 matching over 11 bases. The CDR3 covers 15 residues. CDR1 is SSHAT and CDR2 is FNYEAQ in the germline V gene (reference sequence). CDR3 in DNA: TGTGCTAGCAGTCCCGGGACTAGCGGTTACAATGAGCAGTTCTTC. As protein: CASSPGTSGYNEQFF.

V is TRBV6-6 and J is TRBJ2-1; possible D gene TRBD1, 6 bases. The CDR3 is made up of 14 amino acids. V lost 6 bases to trimming and J lost 5 bases, with 14 bases between them. Germline-derived CDR1 and CDR2 are MNHNY and SVGAGI (reference sequence). CDR3 nucleotides: TGTGCCAGCAGGTCCGGGACACCCGACAATGAGCAGTTCTTC. Amino acid sequence: CASRSGTPDNEQFF.

This chain joins TRBV7-2 and TRBJ2-5; a weak D match, TRBD1 (6 bases). The germline V and J ends were trimmed by 1 base and 3 bases, with 9 bases remaining between them. The CDR3 extends over 14 amino acids. CDR1 SGHTA and CDR2 FQGNSA come from the germline V gene. CDR3 amino acids: CASSLVSGEETQYF. The CDR3 DNA reads as TGTGCCAGCAGCTTAGTTTCAGGGGAAGAGACCCAGTACTTC.

This rearrangement joins TRBV12-5 to TRBJ2-7, with 13 bases that match TRBD2. J lost 3 bases, V lost 0 bases, and 8 bases had no gene match. The germline CDR1 and CDR2 sequences are LGHNT and FRNRAP. This CDR3 is 18 amino acids long. CDR3 sequence (DNA): TGTGCTAGTGGTTTGGTATGGGGACTAGCGGGGACCCACTACGAGCAGTACTTC. Its protein is CASGLVWGLAGTHYEQYF.

The rearrangement joins TRBV10-3 to TRBJ1-2, with 9 bases identical to TRBD1. The junction had 13 bases not matched to a gene; V was cut back by 10 bases and J by 7 bases. CDR1 is ENHRY, CDR2 SYGVKD, per germline. The CDR3 is 14 residues long. The CDR3 coding sequence is TGTGCCACCCATTGGGGGGGACAGGGAGCTGGCTACACCTTC. Its translation is CATHWGGQGAGYTF.